The source of this T cell receptor beta chain is a study of cytomegalovirus exposure and HLA in healthy donors. Study overall: The use of the same platform for the 90 to 150 validation repertoires and the approximately 690 first-cohort repertoires was reported by a later analysis.

These donors were members of the roughly 130-subject validation cohort, a group separate from the roughly 670-subject first cohort. This clone showed up just a few times. The antigen remains undetermined. Whole-study findings and limits: Rare TCR sequences predominated, though certain public TCRs were found in many donors.

This table comes from immunoSEQ multiplex PCR, and its TCRdb copy is limited to in-frame clones, with some not included. The data contain roughly 200,000 clones, roughly 86% of them seen just once; the ten biggest clones take up about 7.2%. V lost 2 bases to trimming and J lost 7 bases, with 15 bases between them. CDR1 is MNHEY and CDR2 is SVGAGI in the germline V gene. The CDR3 totals 16 residues. This receptor was taken from a man aged 25-45 years in good health and CMV-seropositive. The chain recombines TRBV6-5 with TRBJ1-6; D remains unclear. The sample was PBMCs. This CDR3 is CASSYQPVDANSPLHF. The CDR3 bases are TGTGCCAGCAGTTACCAACCAGTCGACGCGAATTCACCCCTCCACTTT.